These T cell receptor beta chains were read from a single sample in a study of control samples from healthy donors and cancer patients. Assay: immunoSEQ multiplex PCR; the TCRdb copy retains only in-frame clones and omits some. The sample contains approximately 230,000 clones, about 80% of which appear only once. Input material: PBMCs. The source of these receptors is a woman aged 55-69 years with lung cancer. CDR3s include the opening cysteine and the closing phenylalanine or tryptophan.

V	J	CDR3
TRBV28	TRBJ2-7	CASRYPGTGGDEQYF
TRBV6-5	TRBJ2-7	CASSYRLAGDEQYF
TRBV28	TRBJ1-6	CASSSGEQPLHF
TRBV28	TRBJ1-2	CASSPPQDRGGGYTF
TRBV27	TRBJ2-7	CASSLGPGMGYEQYF
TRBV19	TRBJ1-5	CASSPGQFNQPQHF
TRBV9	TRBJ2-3	CASSVLATSTDTQYF
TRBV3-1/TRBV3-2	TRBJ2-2	CASSQEAGELFF
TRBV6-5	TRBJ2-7	CASSYQTGGAYEQYF
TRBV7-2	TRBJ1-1	CASSLQGLGEAFF
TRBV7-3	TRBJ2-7	CASSLNAGGEQYF
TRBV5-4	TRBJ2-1	CASSPGTSEGEQFF
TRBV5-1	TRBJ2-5	CASSLEQRGNVQETQYF
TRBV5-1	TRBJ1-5	CASSLAMVGSGEPQHF
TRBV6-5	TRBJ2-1	CASREDSSQLNEQFF
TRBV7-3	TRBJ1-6	CASSMLSPGLGSPLHF
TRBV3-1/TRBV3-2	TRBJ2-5	CASSRGQEEETQYF
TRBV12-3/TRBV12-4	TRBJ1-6	CASRQVFNSPLHF
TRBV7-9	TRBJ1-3	CAAGELGGNTIYF
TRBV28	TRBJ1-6	CASSLGQGTSPLHF
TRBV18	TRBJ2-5	CASLDREETQYF
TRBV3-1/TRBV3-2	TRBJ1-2	CASSSGRAYGYTF
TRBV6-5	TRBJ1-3	CASSPGGAGNTIYF
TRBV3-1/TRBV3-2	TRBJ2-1	CASSQGSARGEQFF
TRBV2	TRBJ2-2	CASSFTSGSTGELFF
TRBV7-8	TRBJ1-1	CASSRDRVGEAFF
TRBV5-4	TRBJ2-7	CATSLTGTGNREQYF
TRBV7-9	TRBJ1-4	CASSLLNRGAEKLFF
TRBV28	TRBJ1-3	CASSFTGGSGNTIYF
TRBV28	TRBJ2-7	CASRSLAGSSAYEQYF
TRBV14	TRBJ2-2	CARGDRDRVVSGELFF
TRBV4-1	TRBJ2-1	CASSQQGVYNEQFF
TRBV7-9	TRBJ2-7	CASSYYRDAAAEQYF
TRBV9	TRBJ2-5	CASSISGRLQETQYF
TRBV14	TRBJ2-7	CASSFSYEQYF
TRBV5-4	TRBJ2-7	CASSPGLAGEGYEQYF
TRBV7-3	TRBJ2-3	CASSLGSSGRDTQYF